This TCR beta chain is from a study of radiotherapy plus CTLA-4 blockade in lung cancer. Study-level information: Objective responses occurred in about 18% of patients; 25% to 35% had disease control.

Study-level results: Dynamics of early blood T cell clones, together with interferon-beta, were reportedly the best predictors of response.

Notes on this clone: Antigen specificity is unknown.

Germline V gene sequence: CDR1 SGHNT, CDR2 YENEEA. This CDR3 has 19 residues. J gave up 7 bases and V 1 base, and 16 bases lay outside the gene matches. The protocol was immunoSEQ multiplex PCR, while the TCRdb copy is restricted to in-frame clones and leaves out a portion. The sample records 57,000 or so clones, 70% to 80% being singletons. Sequencing used peripheral blood, obtained from a patient treated with radiotherapy plus ipilimumab. The sequence derives from a human donor with non-small cell lung cancer who had a complete response to radiotherapy plus ipilimumab. V gene TRBV11-3 combines with J gene TRBJ2-1; 10 nucleotides match TRBD1. This CDR3 reads CASSLGDKVDRGLVNEQFF. The CDR3 nucleotides read TGTGCCAGCAGCTTAGGAGATAAGGTCGACAGGGGGCTTGTGAATGAGCAGTTCTTC. Complete variable domain (other parts from reference TRBV11-3 and TRBJ2-1): EAGVVQSPRYKIIEKKQPVAFWCNPISGHNTLYWYLQNLGQGPELLIRYENEEAVDDSQLPKDRFSAERLKGVDSTLKIQPAELGDSAVYLCASSLGDKVDRGLVNEQFFGPGTRLTVL.